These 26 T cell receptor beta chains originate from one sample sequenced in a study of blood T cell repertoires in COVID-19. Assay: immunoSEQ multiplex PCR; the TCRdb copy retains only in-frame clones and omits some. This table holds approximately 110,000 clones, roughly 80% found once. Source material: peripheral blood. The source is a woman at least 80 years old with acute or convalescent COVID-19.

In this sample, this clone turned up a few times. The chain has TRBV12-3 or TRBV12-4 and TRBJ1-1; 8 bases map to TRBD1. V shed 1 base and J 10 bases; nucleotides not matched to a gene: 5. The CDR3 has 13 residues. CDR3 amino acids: CASSLEGGQGAFF. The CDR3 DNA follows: TGTGCCAGCAGTTTAGAGGGAGGACAGGGAGCTTTCTTT.

The CDR3 DNA reads TGTGCCAGCAGCCAAGTGGCAGGGTCTACCGGGGAGCTGTTTTTT. It codes for CASSQVAGSTGELFF. The chain joins TRBV3-1 (or the pseudogene TRBV3-2) to TRBJ2-2; D possibly corresponds to TRBD1 (5 bases). The CDR3 length is 15 residues. The V and J ends lost 1 base and 5 bases respectively, with 11 bases between them. Germline-derived CDR1 and CDR2 are LGHDT and YNNKEL (reference sequence).

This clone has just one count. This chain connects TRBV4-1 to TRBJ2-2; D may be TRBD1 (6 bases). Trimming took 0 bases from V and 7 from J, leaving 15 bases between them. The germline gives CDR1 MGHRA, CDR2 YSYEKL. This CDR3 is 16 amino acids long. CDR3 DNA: TGCGCCAGCAGCCAAGATCAACAGGGTAATAACGGGGAGCTGTTTTTT. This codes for CASSQDQQGNNGELFF.

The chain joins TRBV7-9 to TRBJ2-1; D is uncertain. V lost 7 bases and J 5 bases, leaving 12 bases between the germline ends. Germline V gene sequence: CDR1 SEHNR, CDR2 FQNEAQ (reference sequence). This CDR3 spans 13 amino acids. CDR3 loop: CASTPSGDNEQFF. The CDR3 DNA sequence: TGTGCCAGCACCCCCAGTGGAGACAATGAGCAGTTCTTC. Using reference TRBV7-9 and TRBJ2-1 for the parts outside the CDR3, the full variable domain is DTGVSQNPRHKITKRGQNVTFRCDPISEHNRLYWYRQTLGQGPEFLTYFQNEAQLEKSRLLSDRFSAERPKGSFSTLEIQRTEQGDSAMYLCASTPSGDNEQFFGPGTRLTVL.

In DNA form, the CDR3 reads TGCAGCGTTGGGCAGGGGGCCGGGGAGCTGTTTTTT. This encodes CSVGQGAGELFF. The J gene is TRBJ2-2, the V gene TRBV29-1; TRBD1 aligns across 7 bases. This CDR3 is built from 12 residues. The germline gives CDR1 SQVTM, CDR2 ANQGSEA. Losses at the gene ends were 4 bases for V and 6 bases for J; bases not matched to a gene: 2.

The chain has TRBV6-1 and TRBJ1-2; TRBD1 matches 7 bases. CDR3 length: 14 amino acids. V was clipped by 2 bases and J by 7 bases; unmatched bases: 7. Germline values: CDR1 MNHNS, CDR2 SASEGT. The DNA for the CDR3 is TGTGCCAGCAGTGAACGGGACAGCCTACGTGGCTACACCTTC. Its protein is CASSERDSLRGYTF.

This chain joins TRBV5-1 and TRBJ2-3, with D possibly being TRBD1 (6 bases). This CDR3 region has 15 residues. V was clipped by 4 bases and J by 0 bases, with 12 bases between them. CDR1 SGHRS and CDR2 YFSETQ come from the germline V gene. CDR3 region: CASSPRTDSTDTQYF. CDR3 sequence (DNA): TGCGCCAGCAGCCCCCGGACAGATAGCACAGATACGCAGTATTTT.

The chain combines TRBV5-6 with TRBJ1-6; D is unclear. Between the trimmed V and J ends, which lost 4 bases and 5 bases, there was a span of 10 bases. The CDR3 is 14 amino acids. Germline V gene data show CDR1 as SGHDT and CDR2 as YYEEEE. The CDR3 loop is CASSPDTDNSPLHF. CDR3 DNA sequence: TGTGCCAGCAGCCCAGACACCGATAATTCACCCCTCCACTTT.

In DNA form, the CDR3 reads TGTGCCAGTACCTTCACGGGGGGTGTCGAGTCACCCCTCCACTTT. The encoded protein is CASTFTGGVESPLHF. This chain connects TRBV19 to TRBJ1-6; tentatively, D is TRBD1 (5 bases). This CDR3 has 15 amino acids. V was cut by 7 bases and J by 10 bases, with 20 bases left in between. CDR1 and CDR2 from the germline V gene are LNHDA and SQIVND (reference sequence).

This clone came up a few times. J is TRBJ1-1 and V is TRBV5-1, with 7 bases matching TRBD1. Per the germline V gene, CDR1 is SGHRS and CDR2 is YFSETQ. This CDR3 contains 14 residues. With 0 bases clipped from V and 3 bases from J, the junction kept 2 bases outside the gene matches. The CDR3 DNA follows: TGCGCCAGCAGCTTGGCTGGGACAGACACTGAAGCTTTCTTT. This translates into CASSLAGTDTEAFF.

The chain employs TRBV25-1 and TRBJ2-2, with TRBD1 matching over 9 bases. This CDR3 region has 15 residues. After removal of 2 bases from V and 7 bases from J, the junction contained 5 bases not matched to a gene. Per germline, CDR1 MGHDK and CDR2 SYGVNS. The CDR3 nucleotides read TGTGCCAGCAGTGAACCGGGACAGGGTGACGGGGAGCTGTTTTTT. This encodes CASSEPGQGDGELFF.

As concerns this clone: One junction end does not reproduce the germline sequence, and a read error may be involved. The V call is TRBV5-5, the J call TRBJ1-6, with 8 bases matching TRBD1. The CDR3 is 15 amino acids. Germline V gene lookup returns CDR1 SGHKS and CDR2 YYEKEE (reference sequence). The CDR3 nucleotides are TGTGCCTGCAGCCCACTAGGACAGGGTGTTTCACCCCTCCACTTT. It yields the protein CACSPLGQGVSPLHF.

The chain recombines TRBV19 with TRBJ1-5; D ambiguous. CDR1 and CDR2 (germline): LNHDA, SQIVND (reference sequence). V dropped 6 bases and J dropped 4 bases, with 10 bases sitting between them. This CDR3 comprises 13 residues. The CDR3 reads CASRLAGNQPQHF. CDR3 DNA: TGTGCCAGTAGACTTGCCGGTAATCAGCCCCAGCATTTT.

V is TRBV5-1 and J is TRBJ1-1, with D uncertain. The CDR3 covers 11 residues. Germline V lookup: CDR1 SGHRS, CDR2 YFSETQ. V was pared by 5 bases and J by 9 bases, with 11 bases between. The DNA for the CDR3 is TGCGCCAGCAGATATGGAGGGAAAGCTTTCTTT. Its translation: CASRYGGKAFF.

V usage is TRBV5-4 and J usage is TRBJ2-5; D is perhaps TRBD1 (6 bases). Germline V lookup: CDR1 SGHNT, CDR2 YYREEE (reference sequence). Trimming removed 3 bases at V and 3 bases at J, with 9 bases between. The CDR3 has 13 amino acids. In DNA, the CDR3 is TGTGCCAGCAGCTCAAAGGGGGAAGAGACCCAGTACTTC. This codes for CASSSKGEETQYF.

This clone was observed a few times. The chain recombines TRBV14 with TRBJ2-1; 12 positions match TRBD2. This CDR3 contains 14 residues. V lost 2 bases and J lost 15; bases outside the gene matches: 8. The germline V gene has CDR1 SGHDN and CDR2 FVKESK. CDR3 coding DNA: TGTGCCAGCAGCCAAACTCCGACTAGCGGGAGCTTGTTCTTC. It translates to CASSQTPTSGSLFF.

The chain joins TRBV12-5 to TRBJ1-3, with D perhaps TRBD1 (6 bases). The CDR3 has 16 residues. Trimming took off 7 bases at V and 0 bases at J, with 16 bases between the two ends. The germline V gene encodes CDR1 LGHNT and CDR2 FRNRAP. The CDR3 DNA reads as TGTGCTAGTGCTCTGACAGGCTGGAACTCTGGAAACACCATATATTTT. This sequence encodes CASALTGWNSGNTIYF.

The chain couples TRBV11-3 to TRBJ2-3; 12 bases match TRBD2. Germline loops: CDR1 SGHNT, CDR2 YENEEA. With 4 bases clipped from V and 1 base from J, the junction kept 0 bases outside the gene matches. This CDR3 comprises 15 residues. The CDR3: CASSSSGRGTDTQYF. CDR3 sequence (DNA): TGTGCCAGCAGCTCTAGCGGGAGGGGCACAGATACGCAGTATTTT.

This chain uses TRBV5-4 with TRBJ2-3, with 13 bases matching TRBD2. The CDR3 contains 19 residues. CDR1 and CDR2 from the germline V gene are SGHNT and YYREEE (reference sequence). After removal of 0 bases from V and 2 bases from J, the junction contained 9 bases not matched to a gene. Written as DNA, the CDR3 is TGTGCCAGCAGCTTGGGGTTACTACTAGCGGGAGGGTCCACAGATACGCAGTATTTT. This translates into CASSLGLLLAGGSTDTQYF.

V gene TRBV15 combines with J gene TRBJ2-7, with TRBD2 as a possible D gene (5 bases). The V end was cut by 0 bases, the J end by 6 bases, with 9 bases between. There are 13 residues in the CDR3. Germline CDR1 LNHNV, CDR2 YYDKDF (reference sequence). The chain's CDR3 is CATSRDGLGEQYF. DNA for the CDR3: TGTGCCACCAGCAGAGATGGACTCGGCGAGCAGTACTTC.

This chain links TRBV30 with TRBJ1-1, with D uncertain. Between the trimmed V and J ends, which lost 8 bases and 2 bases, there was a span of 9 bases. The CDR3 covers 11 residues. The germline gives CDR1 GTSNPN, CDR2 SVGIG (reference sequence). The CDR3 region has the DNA TGTGCCCTTCGGGTTAACACTGAAGCTTTCTTT. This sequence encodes CALRVNTEAFF.

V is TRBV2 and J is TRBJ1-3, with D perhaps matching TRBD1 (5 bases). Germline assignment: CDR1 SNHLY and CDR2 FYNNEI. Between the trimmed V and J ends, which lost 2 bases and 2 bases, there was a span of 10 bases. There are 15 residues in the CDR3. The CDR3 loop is CASSETGRAGNTIYF. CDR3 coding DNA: TGTGCCAGCAGTGAAACTGGCAGGGCTGGAAACACCATATATTTT.

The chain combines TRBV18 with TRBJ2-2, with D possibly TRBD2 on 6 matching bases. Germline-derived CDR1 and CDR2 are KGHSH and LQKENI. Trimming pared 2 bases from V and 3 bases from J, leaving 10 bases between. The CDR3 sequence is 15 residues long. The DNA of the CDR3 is TGTGCCAGCTCACCAATCGCGGGGCACACCGGGGAGCTGTTTTTT. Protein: CASSPIAGHTGELFF. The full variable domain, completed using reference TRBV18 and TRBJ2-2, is NAGVMQNPRHLVRRRGQEARLRCSPMKGHSHVYWYRQLPEEGLKFMVYLQKENIIDESGMPKERFSAEFPKEGPSILRIQQVVRGDSAAYFCASSPIAGHTGELFFGEGSRLTVL.

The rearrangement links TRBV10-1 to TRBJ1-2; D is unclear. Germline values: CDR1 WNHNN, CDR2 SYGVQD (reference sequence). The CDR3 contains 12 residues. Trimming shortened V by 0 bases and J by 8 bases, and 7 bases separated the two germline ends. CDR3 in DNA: TGCGCCAGCAGTGAGTCTCAGGTCGGCTACACCTTC. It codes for CASSESQVGYTF.

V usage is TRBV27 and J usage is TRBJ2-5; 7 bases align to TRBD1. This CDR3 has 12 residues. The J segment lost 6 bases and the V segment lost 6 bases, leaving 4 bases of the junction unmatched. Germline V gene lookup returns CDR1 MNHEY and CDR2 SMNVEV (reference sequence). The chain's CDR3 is CASSSRGKTQYF. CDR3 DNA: TGTGCCAGCAGCAGCAGGGGGAAGACCCAGTACTTC.

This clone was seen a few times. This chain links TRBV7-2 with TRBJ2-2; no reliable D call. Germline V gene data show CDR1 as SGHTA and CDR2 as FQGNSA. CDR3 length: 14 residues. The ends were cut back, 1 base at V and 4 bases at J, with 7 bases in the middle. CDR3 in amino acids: CASSLVPITGELFF. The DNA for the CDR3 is TGTGCCAGCAGCTTAGTCCCCATCACCGGGGAGCTGTTTTTT.